This T cell receptor beta chain originates from a study of shared clonotypes between healthy human individuals. Germline CDR1 GTSNPN, CDR2 SVGIG (reference sequence). V gave up 2 bases and J gave up 1 base, with 11 bases separating them. The CDR3 is 15 amino acids. The CD4+ fraction was divided into a CD45RA+ naive subset and a CD45RA-negative memory subset. Repertoires were generated with immunoSEQ multiplex PCR, while TCRdb's copy carries only in-frame clones and drops some. The sample lists more than 2 million clones, 90% to 95% occurring once. This chain uses TRBV30 with TRBJ2-2; D possibly corresponds to TRBD1 (5 bases). Sample: naive CD4+ T cells sorted from blood. Stated subset: CD45RA+ positively selected. This TCR derives from a man aged 18 to 29 in good health. The CDR3, as DNA: TGTGCCTGGAGTTGGGGCCGGGTGAACACCGGGGAGCTGTTTTTT. Protein sequence: CAWSWGRVNTGELFF.